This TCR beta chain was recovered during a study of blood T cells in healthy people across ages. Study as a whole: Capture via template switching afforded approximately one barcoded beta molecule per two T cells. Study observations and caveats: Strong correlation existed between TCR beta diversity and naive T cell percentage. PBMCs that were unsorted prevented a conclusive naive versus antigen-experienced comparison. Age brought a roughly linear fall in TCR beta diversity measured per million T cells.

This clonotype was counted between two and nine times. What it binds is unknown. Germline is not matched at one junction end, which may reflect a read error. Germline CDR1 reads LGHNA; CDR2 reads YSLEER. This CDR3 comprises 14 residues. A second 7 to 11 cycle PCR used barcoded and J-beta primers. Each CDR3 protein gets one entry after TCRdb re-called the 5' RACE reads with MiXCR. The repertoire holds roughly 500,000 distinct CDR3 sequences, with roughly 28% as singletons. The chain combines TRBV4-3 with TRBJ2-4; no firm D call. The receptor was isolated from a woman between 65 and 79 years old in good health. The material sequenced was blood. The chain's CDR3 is CASSQGGRKSIQYF. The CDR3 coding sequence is TGCGCCAGCAGCCAAGGGGGTAGGAAAAGCATTCAGTACTTC.